These T cell receptor beta chains were read from a single sample in a study of blood T cells in healthy people across ages. TCRdb itself ran the 5' RACE reads through MiXCR, one entry per CDR3 protein. There are hundreds of thousands of distinct CDR3 sequences in the sample; 20% to 25% occur only once, and roughly 3.9% lies in the top ten. The sample consisted of blood. These receptors were collected from a man aged 65 to 85 in good health. The CDR3 runs from the conserved cysteine through the conserved F or W. Each record gives: V gene, J gene, D gene, clone size, CDR3 protein, CDR3 DNA. A D gene is named only where the DNA matches it firmly. Clone size is shown for a subset of rows, as once, few, many or a class of expanded clone.

v_call: TRBV20-1; j_call: TRBJ2-3; d_call: TRBD2; clone_size: NA; cdr3_aa: CSASRTSTSTDTQYF; cdr3_nt: TGCAGTGCTAGCAGGACTAGCACTAGCACAGATACGCAGTATTTT
v_call: TRBV7-2; j_call: TRBJ2-5; d_call: TRBD2; clone_size: few; cdr3_aa: CASSLSSGREETQYF; cdr3_nt: TGTGCCAGCAGCTTATCTAGCGGGAGAGAGGAGACCCAGTACTTC
v_call: TRBV4-1; j_call: TRBJ2-1; d_call: NA; clone_size: few; cdr3_aa: CASSQEWRVTYNEQFF; cdr3_nt: TGCGCCAGCAGCCAAGAGTGGCGGGTCACCTACAATGAGCAGTTCTTC
v_call: TRBV5-1; j_call: TRBJ1-3; d_call: NA; clone_size: few; cdr3_aa: CASSLAGVRTGNTIYF; cdr3_nt: TGCGCCAGCAGCTTGGCGGGGGTTAGGACTGGAAACACCATATATTTT
v_call: TRBV20-1; j_call: TRBJ2-2; d_call: TRBD2; clone_size: NA; cdr3_aa: CSATGTSGTNTGELFF; cdr3_nt: TGCAGTGCTACCGGGACTAGCGGGACCAACACCGGGGAGCTGTTTTTT
v_call: TRBV9; j_call: TRBJ2-1; d_call: NA; clone_size: NA; cdr3_aa: CASSVLGLTIDEQFF; cdr3_nt: TGTGCCAGCAGCGTATTGGGACTCACCATCGATGAGCAGTTCTTC
v_call: TRBV5-1; j_call: TRBJ2-1; d_call: TRBD2; clone_size: once; cdr3_aa: CASSLPAGGDEQFF; cdr3_nt: TGCGCCAGCAGCTTGCCAGCGGGAGGGGACGAGCAGTTCTTC
v_call: TRBV5-1; j_call: TRBJ2-3; d_call: NA; clone_size: few; cdr3_aa: CASRRGNTDTQYF; cdr3_nt: TGCGCCAGCAGGAGGGGGAACACAGATACGCAGTATTTT
v_call: TRBV20-1; j_call: TRBJ2-3; d_call: TRBD1; clone_size: NA; cdr3_aa: CSATAGTGGTDTQYF; cdr3_nt: TGCAGTGCAACGGCCGGGACAGGGGGCACAGATACGCAGTATTTT
v_call: TRBV6-4; j_call: TRBJ2-2; d_call: TRBD1; clone_size: NA; cdr3_aa: CASSLETGPLGELFF; cdr3_nt: TGTGCCAGCAGTCTGGAGACAGGGCCACTCGGGGAGCTGTTTTTT